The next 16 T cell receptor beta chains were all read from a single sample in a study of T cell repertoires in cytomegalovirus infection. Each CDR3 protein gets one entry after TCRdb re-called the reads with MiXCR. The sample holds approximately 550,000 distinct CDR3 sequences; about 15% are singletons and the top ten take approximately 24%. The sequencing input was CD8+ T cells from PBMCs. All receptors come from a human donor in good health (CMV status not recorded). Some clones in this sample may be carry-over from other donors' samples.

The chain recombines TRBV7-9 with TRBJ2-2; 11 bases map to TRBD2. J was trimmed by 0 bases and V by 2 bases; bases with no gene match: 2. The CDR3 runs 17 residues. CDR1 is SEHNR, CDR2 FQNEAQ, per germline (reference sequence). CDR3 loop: CASSLRLAGPNTGELFF. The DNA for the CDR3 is TGTGCCAGCAGCTTACGACTAGCGGGGCCGAACACCGGGGAGCTGTTTTTT.

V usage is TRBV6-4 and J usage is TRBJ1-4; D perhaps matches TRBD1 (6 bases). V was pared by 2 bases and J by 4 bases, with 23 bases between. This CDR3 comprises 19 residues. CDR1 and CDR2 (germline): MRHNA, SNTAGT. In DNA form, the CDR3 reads TGTGCCAGCAGTGACAAACAGGGATCCATGGTGCGGGTTAATGAAAAACTGTTTTTT. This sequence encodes CASSDKQGSMVRVNEKLFF.

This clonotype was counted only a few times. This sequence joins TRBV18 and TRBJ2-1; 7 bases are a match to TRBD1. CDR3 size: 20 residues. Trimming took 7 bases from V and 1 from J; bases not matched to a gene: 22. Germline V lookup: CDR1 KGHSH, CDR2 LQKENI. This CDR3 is CASFLSRLIGRQGSYNEQFF. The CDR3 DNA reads TGTGCCAGCTTCTTATCACGCCTCATCGGGCGACAGGGTTCCTACAATGAGCAGTTCTTC.

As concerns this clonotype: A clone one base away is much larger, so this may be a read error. CDR3 in amino acids: CASSPRGVNQPQHF. The CDR3 DNA sequence: TGTGCCAGCAGTCCAAGGGGGGTCAATCAGCCCCAGCATTTT. The chain uses TRBV6-6 and TRBJ1-5; perhaps TRBD1 as D (6 bases). The germline CDR1 and CDR2 sequences are MNHNY and SVGAGI (reference sequence). The CDR3 sequence is 14 residues long. The germline V and J ends were trimmed by 5 bases and 3 bases, with 11 bases remaining between them.

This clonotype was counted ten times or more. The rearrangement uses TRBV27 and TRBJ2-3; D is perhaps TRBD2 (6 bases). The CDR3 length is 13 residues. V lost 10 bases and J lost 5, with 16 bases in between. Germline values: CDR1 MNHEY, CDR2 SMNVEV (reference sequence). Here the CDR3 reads CATTRGLEDTQYF. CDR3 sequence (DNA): TGTGCCACCACCCGGGGGTTAGAAGATACGCAGTATTTT.

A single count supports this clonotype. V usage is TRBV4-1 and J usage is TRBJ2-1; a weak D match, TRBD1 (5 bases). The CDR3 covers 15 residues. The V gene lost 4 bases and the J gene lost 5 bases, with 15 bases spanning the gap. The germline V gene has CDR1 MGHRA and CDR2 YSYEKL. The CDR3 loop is CASSRPSGSDNEQFF. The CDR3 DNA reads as TGCGCCAGCAGCCGGCCCTCAGGGTCGGACAATGAGCAGTTCTTC.

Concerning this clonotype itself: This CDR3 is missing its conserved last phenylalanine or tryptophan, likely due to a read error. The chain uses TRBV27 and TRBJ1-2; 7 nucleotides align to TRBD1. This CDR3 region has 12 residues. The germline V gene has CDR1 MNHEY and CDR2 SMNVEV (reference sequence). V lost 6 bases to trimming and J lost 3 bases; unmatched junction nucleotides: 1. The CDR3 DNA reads TGTGCCAGCAGAGGACAGGACTATGGCTACACCTTA. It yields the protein CASRGQDYGYTL.

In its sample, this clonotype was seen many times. CDR3 DNA sequence: TGTGCCAGCAGCCAAGATCCTTGGACAGGGACGAATTCCTATAATTCACCCCTCCACTTT. It is translated as CASSQDPWTGTNSYNSPLHF. The chain joins TRBV4-2 to TRBJ1-6; 8 bases fit TRBD1. V lost 0 bases and J lost 1; bases outside the gene matches: 11. The CDR3 consists of 20 residues. In germline, CDR1 is LGHNA, CDR2 YNFKEQ.

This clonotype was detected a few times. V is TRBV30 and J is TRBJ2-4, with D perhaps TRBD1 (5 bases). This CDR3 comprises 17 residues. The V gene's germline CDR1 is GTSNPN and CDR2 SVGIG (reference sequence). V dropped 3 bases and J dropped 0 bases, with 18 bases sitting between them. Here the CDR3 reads CAWSEQGWALAKNIQYF. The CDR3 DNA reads TGTGCCTGGAGCGAGCAGGGTTGGGCTCTAGCCAAAAACATTCAGTACTTC.

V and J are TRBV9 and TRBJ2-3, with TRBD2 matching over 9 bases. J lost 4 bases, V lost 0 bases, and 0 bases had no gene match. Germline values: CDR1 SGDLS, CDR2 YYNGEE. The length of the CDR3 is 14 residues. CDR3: CASSVGLAADTQYF. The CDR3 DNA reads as TGTGCCAGCAGCGTAGGACTAGCGGCAGATACGCAGTATTTT.

Written as DNA, the CDR3 is TGTGCCAGCAGCCGTGAAGCGGGGTCCTACAATGAGCAGTTCTTC. It is translated as CASSREAGSYNEQFF. The chain uses TRBV11-2 and TRBJ2-1, with 7 bases identical to TRBD2. The germline gives CDR1 SGHAT, CDR2 FQNNGV. The J segment lost 1 base and the V segment lost 5 bases, leaving 5 bases of the junction unmatched. The CDR3 runs 15 residues.

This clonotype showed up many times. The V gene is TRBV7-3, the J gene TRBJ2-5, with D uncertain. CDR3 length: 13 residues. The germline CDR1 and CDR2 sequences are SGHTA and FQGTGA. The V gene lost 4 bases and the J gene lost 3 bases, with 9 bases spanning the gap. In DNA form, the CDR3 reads TGTGCCAGCAGCTCCACCGCCGAAGAGACCCAGTACTTC. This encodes CASSSTAEETQYF.

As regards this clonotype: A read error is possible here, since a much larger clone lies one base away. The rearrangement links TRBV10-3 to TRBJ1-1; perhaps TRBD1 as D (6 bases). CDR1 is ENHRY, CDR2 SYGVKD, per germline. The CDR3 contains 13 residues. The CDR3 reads CAVYRDMNTDAFF. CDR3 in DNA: TGTGCCGTATACCGGGACATGAACACTGATGCTTTCTTT.

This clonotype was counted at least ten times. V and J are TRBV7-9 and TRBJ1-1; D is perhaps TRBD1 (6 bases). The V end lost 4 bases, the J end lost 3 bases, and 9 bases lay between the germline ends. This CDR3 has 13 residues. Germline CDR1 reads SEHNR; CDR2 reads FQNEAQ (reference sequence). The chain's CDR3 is CASSSQGYTEAFF. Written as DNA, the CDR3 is TGTGCCAGCAGCTCCCAGGGGTACACTGAAGCTTTCTTT. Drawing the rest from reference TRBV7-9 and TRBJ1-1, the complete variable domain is DTGVSQNPRHKITKRGQNVTFRCDPISEHNRLYWYRQTLGQGPEFLTYFQNEAQLEKSRLLSDRFSAERPKGSFSTLEIQRTEQGDSAMYLCASSSQGYTEAFFGQGTRLTVV.

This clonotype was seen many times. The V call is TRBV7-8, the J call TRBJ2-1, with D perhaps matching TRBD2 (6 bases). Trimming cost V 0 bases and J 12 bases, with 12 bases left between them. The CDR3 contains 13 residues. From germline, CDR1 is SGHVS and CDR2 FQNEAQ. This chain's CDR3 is CASSLARRRGQFF. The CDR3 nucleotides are TGTGCCAGCAGCTTAGCCCGCAGGAGGGGGCAGTTCTTC.

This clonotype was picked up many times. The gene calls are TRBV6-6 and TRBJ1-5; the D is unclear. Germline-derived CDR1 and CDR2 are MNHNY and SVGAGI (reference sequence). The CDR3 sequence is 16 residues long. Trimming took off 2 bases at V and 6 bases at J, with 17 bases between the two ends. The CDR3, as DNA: TGTGCCAGCAGTTACCCCGACTCCCCAGCTACTCAGCCCCAGCATTTT. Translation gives CASSYPDSPATQPQHF.